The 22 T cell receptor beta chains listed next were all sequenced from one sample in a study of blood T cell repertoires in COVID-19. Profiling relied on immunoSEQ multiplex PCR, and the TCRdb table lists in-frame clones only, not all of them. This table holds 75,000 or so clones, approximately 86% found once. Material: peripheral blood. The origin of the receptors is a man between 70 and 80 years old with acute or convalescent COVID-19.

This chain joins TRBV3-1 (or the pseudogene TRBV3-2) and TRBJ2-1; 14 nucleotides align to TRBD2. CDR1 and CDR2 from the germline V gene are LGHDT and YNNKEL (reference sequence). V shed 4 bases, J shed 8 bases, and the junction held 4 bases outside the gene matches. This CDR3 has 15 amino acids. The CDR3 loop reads CASSPGLAGGYEQFF. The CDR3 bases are TGTGCCAGCAGCCCAGGACTAGCGGGAGGTTATGAGCAGTTCTTC.

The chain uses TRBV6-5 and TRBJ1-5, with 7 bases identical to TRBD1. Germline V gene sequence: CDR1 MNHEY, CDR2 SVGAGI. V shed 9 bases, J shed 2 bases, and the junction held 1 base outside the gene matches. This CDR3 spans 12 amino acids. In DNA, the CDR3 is TGTGCCAGTGGACAGGGCAATCAGCCCCAGCATTTT. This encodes CASGQGNQPQHF.

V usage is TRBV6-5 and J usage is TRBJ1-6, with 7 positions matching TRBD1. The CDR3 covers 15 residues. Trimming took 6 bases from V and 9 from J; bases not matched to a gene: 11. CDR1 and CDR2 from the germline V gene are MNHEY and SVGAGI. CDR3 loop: CASSSSGTVISPLHF. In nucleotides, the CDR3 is TGTGCCAGCAGCTCCTCCGGGACAGTGATTTCACCCCTCCACTTT.

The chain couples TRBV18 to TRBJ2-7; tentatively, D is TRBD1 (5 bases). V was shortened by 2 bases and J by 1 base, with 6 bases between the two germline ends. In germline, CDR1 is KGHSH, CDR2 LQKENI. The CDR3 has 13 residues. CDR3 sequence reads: CASSPSGSYEQYF. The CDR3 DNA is TGTGCCAGCTCACCATCAGGGTCCTACGAGCAGTACTTC. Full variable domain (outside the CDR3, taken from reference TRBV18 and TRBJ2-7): NAGVMQNPRHLVRRRGQEARLRCSPMKGHSHVYWYRQLPEEGLKFMVYLQKENIIDESGMPKERFSAEFPKEGPSILRIQQVVRGDSAAYFCASSPSGSYEQYFGPGTRLTVT.

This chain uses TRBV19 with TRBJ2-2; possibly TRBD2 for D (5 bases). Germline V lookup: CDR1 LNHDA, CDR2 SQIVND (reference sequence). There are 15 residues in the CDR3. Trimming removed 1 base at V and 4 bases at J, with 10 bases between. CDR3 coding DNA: TGTGCCAGTAGTATAGGGCAGGCGGGCACCGGGGAGCTGTTTTTT. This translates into CASSIGQAGTGELFF.

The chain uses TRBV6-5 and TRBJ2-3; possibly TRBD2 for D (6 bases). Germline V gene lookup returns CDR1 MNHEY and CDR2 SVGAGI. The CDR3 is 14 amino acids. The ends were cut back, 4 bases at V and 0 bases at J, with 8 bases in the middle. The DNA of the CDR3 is TGTGCCAGCAGTTGGGGGGAGAGCACAGATACGCAGTATTTT. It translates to CASSWGESTDTQYF.

CDR3 DNA: TGCAGCGTTGAAGAGCTAGCGACAAGCACAGATACGCAGTATTTT. Translation gives CSVEELATSTDTQYF. The chain combines TRBV29-1 with TRBJ2-3, with D possibly matching TRBD2 (6 bases). V lost 0 bases and J lost 0, with 10 bases in between. This CDR3 region has 15 residues. Looked up from germline, CDR1 is SQVTM and CDR2 is ANQGSEA.

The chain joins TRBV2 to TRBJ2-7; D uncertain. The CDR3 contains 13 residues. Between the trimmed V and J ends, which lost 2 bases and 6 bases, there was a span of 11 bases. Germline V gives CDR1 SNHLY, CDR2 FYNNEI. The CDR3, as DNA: TGTGCCAGCAGTGAAACCCCTAACCTCGAGCAGTACTTC. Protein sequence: CASSETPNLEQYF.

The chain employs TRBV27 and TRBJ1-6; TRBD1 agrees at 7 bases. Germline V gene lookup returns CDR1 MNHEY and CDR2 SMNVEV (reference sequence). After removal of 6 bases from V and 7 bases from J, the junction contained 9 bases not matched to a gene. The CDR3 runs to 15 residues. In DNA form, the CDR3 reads TGTGCCAGCAGCCTTGACAGGGCGGGCAATTCACCCCTCCACTTT. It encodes CASSLDRAGNSPLHF.

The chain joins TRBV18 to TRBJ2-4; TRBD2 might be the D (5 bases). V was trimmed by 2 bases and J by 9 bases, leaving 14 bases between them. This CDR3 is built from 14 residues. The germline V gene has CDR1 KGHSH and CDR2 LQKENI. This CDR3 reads CASSPFTEGSIQYF. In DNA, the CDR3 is TGTGCCAGCTCACCATTTACAGAGGGCAGCATTCAGTACTTC.

The CDR3 sequence is CASSDRGTGELFF. In DNA form, the CDR3 reads TGTGCCAGTAGCGATAGGGGAACCGGGGAGCTGTTTTTT. The chain combines TRBV19 with TRBJ2-2; D possibly corresponds to TRBD1 (5 bases). Germline assignment: CDR1 LNHDA and CDR2 SQIVND (reference sequence). Trimming took off 6 bases at V and 5 bases at J, with 10 bases between the two ends. The CDR3 runs 13 residues.

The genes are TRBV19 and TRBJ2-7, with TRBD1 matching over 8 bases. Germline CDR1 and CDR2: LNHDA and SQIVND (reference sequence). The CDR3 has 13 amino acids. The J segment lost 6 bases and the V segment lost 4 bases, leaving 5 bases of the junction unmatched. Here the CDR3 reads CASSRTGNGEQYF. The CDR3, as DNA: TGTGCCAGTAGTAGGACAGGGAACGGCGAGCAGTACTTC.

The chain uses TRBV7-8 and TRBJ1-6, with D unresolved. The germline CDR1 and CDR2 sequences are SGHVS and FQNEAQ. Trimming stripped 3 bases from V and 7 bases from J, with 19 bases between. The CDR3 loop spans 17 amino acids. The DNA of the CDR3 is TGTGCCAGCAGCTTTAAACTCGTGGACGGGATAAATTCACCCCTCCACTTT. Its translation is CASSFKLVDGINSPLHF.

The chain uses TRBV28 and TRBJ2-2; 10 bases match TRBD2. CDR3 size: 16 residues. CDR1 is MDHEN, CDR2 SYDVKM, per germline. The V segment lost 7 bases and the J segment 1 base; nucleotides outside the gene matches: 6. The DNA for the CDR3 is TGTGCCAGCACTCTCCGACTAGCGGGGAACACCGGGGAGCTGTTTTTT. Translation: CASTLRLAGNTGELFF. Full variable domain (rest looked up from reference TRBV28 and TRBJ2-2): DVKVTQSSRYLVKRTGEKVFLECVQDMDHENMFWYRQDPGLGLRLIYFSYDVKMKEKGDIPEGYSVSREKKERFSLILESASTNQTSMYLCASTLRLAGNTGELFFGEGSRLTVL.

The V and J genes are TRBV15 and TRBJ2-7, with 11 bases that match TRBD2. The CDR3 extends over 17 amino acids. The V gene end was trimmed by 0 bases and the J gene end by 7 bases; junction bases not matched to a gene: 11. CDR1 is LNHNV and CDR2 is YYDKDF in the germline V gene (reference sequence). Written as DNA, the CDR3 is TGTGCCACCAGCAGAGATCCTGGTCTAGCGGGGGGTCAAGAGCAGTACTTC. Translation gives CATSRDPGLAGGQEQYF.

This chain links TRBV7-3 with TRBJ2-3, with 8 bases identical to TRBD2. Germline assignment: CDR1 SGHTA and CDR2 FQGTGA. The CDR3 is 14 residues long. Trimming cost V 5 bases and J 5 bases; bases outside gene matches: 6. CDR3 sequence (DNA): TGTGCCAGCAGCCGCGGGGGACTAGGAGATACGCAGTATTTT. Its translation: CASSRGGLGDTQYF.

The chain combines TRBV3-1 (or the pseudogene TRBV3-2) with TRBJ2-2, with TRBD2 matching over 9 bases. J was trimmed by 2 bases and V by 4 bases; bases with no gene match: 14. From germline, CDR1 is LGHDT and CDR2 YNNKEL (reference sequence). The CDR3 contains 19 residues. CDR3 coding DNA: TGTGCCAGCAGCCGGAGGGTAGCTAGCGGGGTCCTTAACACCGGGGAGCTGTTTTTT. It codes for CASSRRVASGVLNTGELFF.

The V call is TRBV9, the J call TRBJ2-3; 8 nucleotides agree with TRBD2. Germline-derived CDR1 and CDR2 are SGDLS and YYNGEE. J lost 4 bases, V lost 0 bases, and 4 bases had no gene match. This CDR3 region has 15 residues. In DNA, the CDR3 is TGTGCCAGCAGCGTAGCTAGCGGGCTTGCAGATACGCAGTATTTT. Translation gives CASSVASGLADTQYF.

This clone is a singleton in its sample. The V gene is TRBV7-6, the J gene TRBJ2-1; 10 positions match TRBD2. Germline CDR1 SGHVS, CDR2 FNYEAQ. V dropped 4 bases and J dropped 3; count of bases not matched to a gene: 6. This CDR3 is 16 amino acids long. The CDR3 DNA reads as TGTGCCAGCAGCTCGGTTCGGACTAGCGGCTACAATGAGCAGTTCTTC. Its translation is CASSSVRTSGYNEQFF. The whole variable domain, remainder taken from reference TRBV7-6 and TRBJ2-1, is GAGVSQSPRYKVTKRGQDVALRCDPISGHVSLYWYRQALGQGPEFLTYFNYEAQQDKSGLPNDRFSAERPEGSISTLTIQRTEQRDSAMYRCASSSVRTSGYNEQFFGPGTRLTVL.

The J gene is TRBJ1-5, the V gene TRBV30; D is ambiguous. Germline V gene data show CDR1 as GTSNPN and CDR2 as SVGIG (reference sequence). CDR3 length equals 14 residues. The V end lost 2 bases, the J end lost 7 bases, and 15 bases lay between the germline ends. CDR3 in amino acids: CAWSRAVQQQPQHF. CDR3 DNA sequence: TGTGCCTGGAGTCGAGCAGTACAGCAGCAGCCCCAGCATTTT.

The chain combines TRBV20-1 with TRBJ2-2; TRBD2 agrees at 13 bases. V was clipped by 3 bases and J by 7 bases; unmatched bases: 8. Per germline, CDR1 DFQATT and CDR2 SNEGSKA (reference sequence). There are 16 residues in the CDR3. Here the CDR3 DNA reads TGCAGTGCTAGTCCCCCCGGGACTAGCGGGATCGGGGAGCTGTTTTTT. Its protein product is CSASPPGTSGIGELFF.

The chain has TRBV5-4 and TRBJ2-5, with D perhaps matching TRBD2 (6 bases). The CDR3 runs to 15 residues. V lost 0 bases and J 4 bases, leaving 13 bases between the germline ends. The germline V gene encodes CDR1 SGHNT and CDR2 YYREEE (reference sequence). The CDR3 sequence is CASSLVGGVRETQYF. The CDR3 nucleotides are TGTGCCAGCAGCTTGGTAGGAGGGGTCCGAGAGACCCAGTACTTC.